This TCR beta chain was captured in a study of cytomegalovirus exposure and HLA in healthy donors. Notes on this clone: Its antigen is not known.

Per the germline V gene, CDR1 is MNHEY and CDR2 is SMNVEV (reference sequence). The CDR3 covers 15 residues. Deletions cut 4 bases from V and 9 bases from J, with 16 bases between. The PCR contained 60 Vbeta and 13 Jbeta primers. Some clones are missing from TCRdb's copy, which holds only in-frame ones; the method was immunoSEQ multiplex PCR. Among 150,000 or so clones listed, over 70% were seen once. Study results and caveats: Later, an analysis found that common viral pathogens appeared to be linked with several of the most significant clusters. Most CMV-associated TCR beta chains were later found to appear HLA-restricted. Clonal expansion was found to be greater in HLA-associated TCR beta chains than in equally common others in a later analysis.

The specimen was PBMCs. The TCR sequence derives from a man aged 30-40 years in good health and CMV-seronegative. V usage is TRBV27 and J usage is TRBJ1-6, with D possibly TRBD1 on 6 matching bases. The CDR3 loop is CASSSLTGMISPLHF. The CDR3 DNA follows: TGTGCCAGCAGTTCTTTAACAGGGATGATTTCACCCCTCCACTTT.